These T cell receptor beta chains were read from a single sample in a study of shared clonotypes between healthy human individuals. Profiling relied on immunoSEQ multiplex PCR, and the TCRdb table lists in-frame clones only, not all of them. The data show about 2.1 million clones, with around 93% seen just once and 1.5% to 2% held by the top ten. Sequencing was carried out using naive CD8+ T cells from PBMCs. These receptors all come from a man between 18 and 29 years old in good health. Some clones in this sample may be carry-over from other donors' samples. CDR3s include the opening cysteine and the closing phenylalanine or tryptophan. The order of the fields is V gene, clone size, D gene, J gene, CDR3 DNA, CDR3 protein. The D gene is left open where the match is weak. A row's size may be missing; if present it is once, few, many or a size class.

>TRBV27|NA|TRBD2|TRBJ2-7
TGTGCCAGCAGTCCACGTCTAGCGGGATCCCACGAGCAGTACTTC
CASSPRLAGSHEQYF
>TRBV11-2|NA|NA|TRBJ1-3
TGTGCCAGCAGCCCCAGAGGAGAAGACACCATATATTTT
CASSPRGEDTIYF
>TRBV19|NA|NA|TRBJ2-2
TGTGCCAGTAGTTCCCGACATCGCACCGGGGAGCTGTTTTTT
CASSSRHRTGELFF
>TRBV9|NA|NA|TRBJ2-1
TGTGCCAGCAGCGTTGGGGCCAATGAGCAGTTCTTC
CASSVGANEQFF
>TRBV27|NA|TRBD1|TRBJ2-7
TGTGCCAGCAGTTTCTCAGGGGGTCTCTCCGAGCAGTACTTC
CASSFSGGLSEQYF
>TRBV29-1|NA|NA|TRBJ2-2
TGCAGCGTTGAGAGTAGACATGTGGCCGGGGAGCTGTTTTTT
CSVESRHVAGELFF
>TRBV27|NA|NA|TRBJ2-7
TGTGCCAGCAGTTGTTGGGGCCGGTCCTGCCCCTCCTACGAGCAGTACTTC
CASSCWGRSCPSYEQYF
>TRBV9|NA|TRBD1|TRBJ2-3
TGTGCCAGCAGCACCCGACAGGGTAGCACAGATACGCAGTATTTT
CASSTRQGSTDTQYF
>TRBV7-9|NA|NA|TRBJ2-7
TGTGCCAGCAGCTTAGATTCGGACGAGCAGTACTTC
CASSLDSDEQYF
>TRBV9|NA|NA|TRBJ2-5
TGTGCCAGCAGCGTAGCGGACTATGAGACCCAGTACTTC
CASSVADYETQYF
>TRBV7-9|once|TRBD1|TRBJ2-7
TGTGCCAGCAGCCCCCGGGACAGGAACCACGAGCAGTACTTC
CASSPRDRNHEQYF
>TRBV12-5|NA|NA|TRBJ1-3
TGTGCTAGTGGTTTGGGGGACTCTGGAAACACCATATATTTT
CASGLGDSGNTIYF
>TRBV27|NA|NA|TRBJ2-1
TGTGCCAGCAGTCAACTGGGGGGTAACAATGAGCAGTTCTTC
CASSQLGGNNEQFF
>TRBV5-6|NA|TRBD1|TRBJ2-7
TGTGCCAGCAGCGGGACAGGGGCCAGCTACGAGCAGTACTTC
CASSGTGASYEQYF
>TRBV9|NA|NA|TRBJ1-1
TGTGCCAGCAGCGTAGGTGTCCGCAATGAAGCTTTCTTT
CASSVGVRNEAFF
>TRBV7-9|NA|TRBD1|TRBJ2-7
TGTGCCAGCAGGGACAGGTCCGTCGAGCAGTACTTC
CASRDRSVEQYF
>TRBV4-3|NA|NA|TRBJ1-1
TGCGCCAGCAGCCAAGATTGGGGGTCGGGCACTGAAGCTTTCTTT
CASSQDWGSGTEAFF
>TRBV6-5|NA|NA|TRBJ2-2
TGTGCCAGCAGTTACTTGACAGGAAAACACGGGGAGCTGTTTTTT
CASSYLTGKHGELFF
>TRBV27|NA|NA|TRBJ2-1
TGTGCCAGCAGTATTACAGGGTTAAGGGTACTGAATGAGCAGTTCTTC
CASSITGLRVLNEQFF
>TRBV5-6|NA|NA|TRBJ2-7
TGTGCCAGCAGCTTGTCTGGGGATTACTACGAGCAGTACTTC
CASSLSGDYYEQYF
>TRBV4-1|NA|NA|TRBJ2-7
TGCGCCAGCAGCCAAGACAGGGGTAGAACCTACGAGCAGTACTTC
CASSQDRGRTYEQYF
>TRBV5-1|NA|TRBD2|TRBJ2-7
TGCGCCAGCCGGGGGGAGAGGACCTACGAGCAGTACTTC
CASRGERTYEQYF
>TRBV14|NA|NA|TRBJ2-5
TGTGCCAGCGGGAGGATGCCTGGGACGGGGACCCAGTACTTC
CASGRMPGTGTQYF
>TRBV5-5|NA|TRBD2|TRBJ2-7
TGTGCCAGCAGCGCCGGGACTAGTTCTTACGAGCAGTACTTC
CASSAGTSSYEQYF
>TRBV10-3|once|NA|TRBJ2-7
TGTGCCATCAGTACCGGGCCCCCCTACGAGCAGTACTTC
CAISTGPPYEQYF
>TRBV6-5|NA|NA|TRBJ1-4
TGTGCCAGCAGTTGGTTCGAGGGAGATGAAAAACTGTTTTTT
CASSWFEGDEKLFF
>TRBV2|NA|NA|TRBJ2-7
TGTGCCAGCAGGGGGGGGCGCCTCGAGCAGTACTTC
CASRGGRLEQYF
>TRBV9|NA|TRBD2|TRBJ2-1
TGTGCCAGCAGCCCAAAGGCGGGAGTCTCGTCCTACAATGAGCAGTTCTTC
CASSPKAGVSSYNEQFF
>TRBV4-1|NA|NA|TRBJ2-7
TGCGCCAGCAGCCAAGCGGCAGGGGCGGTTCCGGTTTACGAGCAGTACTTC
CASSQAAGAVPVYEQYF
>TRBV7-8|NA|NA|TRBJ2-1
TGTGCCAGCAGCGCAAGGGGCCCCTCCGGGGATGAGCAGTTCTTC
CASSARGPSGDEQFF
>TRBV9|NA|NA|TRBJ2-3
TGTGCCAGCAGCGTACAGGGGCTTGGCACAGATACGCAGTATTTT
CASSVQGLGTDTQYF
>TRBV4-1|NA|TRBD2|TRBJ2-7
TGCGCCAGCAGCCAAGTCCTGACTAGCGGGAGGGTCTACGAGCAGTACTTC
CASSQVLTSGRVYEQYF
>TRBV27|NA|NA|TRBJ2-1
TGTGCCAGCAGTTCAGTGGGATGGCCCGATGAGCAGTTCTTC
CASSSVGWPDEQFF
>TRBV9|NA|NA|TRBJ2-7
TGTGCCAGCGGAAACGGGCTTAGCCCCTACGAGCAGTACTTC
CASGNGLSPYEQYF
>TRBV30|once|NA|TRBJ1-2
TGTGCCTGGAGTGTGTGGGGTGACTATGGCTACACCTTC
CAWSVWGDYGYTF
>TRBV7-8|NA|NA|TRBJ2-4
TGTGCCAGCAGCTCCACCGGGGGCATTCAGTACTTC
CASSSTGGIQYF
>TRBV30|NA|TRBD2|TRBJ2-7
TGTGCCTGGGATAGACTAGCGGACTCCTACGAGCAGTACTTC
CAWDRLADSYEQYF
>TRBV15|few|NA|TRBJ2-5
TGTGCCACCAGCACGACCAACGATAGAGAGACCCAGTACTTC
CATSTTNDRETQYF
>TRBV30|NA|TRBD2|TRBJ2-3
TGTGCCTGGAGTGTTAGCGGGTACACAGATACGCAGTATTTT
CAWSVSGYTDTQYF
>TRBV11-2|once|NA|TRBJ2-2
TGTGCCAGCAGCTTTAATATAGAGGGACCAGCCATTCCCGGGGAGCTGTTTTTT
CASSFNIEGPAIPGELFF
>TRBV2|NA|NA|TRBJ2-2
TGTGCCAGCAGCCCCGGGACAACGAACACCGGGGAGCTGTTTTTT
CASSPGTTNTGELFF
>TRBV5-4|NA|NA|TRBJ2-7
TGTGCCAGCAGCTTCAGGGGAAGCTCCTACGAGCAGTACTTC
CASSFRGSSYEQYF
>TRBV9|NA|TRBD2|TRBJ2-1
TGTGCCAGCAGCGTAGGGGGGACTAGCGGCAATGAGCAGTTCTTC
CASSVGGTSGNEQFF
>TRBV15|NA|NA|TRBJ1-5
TGTGCCACCAGCAGAGCCCTCGGGATGGGGGCCGGAGGACAGCCCCAGCATTTT
CATSRALGMGAGGQPQHF
>TRBV14|NA|NA|TRBJ2-7
TGTGCCAGCAGCCCCATCTATCCCCTACGGAGGTGGAGCTCCTACGAGCAGTACTTC
CASSPIYPLRRWSSYEQYF
>TRBV5-1|NA|NA|TRBJ2-1
TGCGCCAGCAGCCCGAACTTGGAGCAGTTCTTC
CASSPNLEQFF
>TRBV27|NA|NA|TRBJ2-2
TGTGCCAGCAGTTTATTTGGGGGACGGGAGAACACCGGGGAGCTGTTTTTT
CASSLFGGRENTGELFF
>TRBV28|NA|TRBD2|TRBJ2-5
TGTGCCAGCAGTTCCGGGACTAGCGTCGTTGGGGAGACCCAGTACTTC
CASSSGTSVVGETQYF
>TRBV29-1|once|TRBD2|TRBJ2-1
TGCAGCGTTGAAAGGACTAGCGGGGGCTCCTACAATGAGCAGTTCTTC
CSVERTSGGSYNEQFF
>TRBV9|NA|NA|TRBJ1-2
TGTGCCAGCAGCGTAGCCGCTCAGGATAACTATGGCTACACCTTC
CASSVAAQDNYGYTF
>TRBV21-1|NA|NA|TRBJ2-1
TGTGCCAGCAGCAAATGGGGACTAGCGGTGAGCTCCTACAATGAGCAGTTCTTC
CASSKWGLAVSSYNEQFF